This entry features one T cell receptor (beta chain) sequence. The target antigen is unknown. This sample is drawn from a study of cytomegalovirus exposure and HLA in healthy donors. Study conclusions and caveats: A later analysis showed TCR association rates differing by HLA locus, peaking at DRB1 and lowest at HLA-C. As a later analysis showed, a missense DCLRE1C variant was linked to trimming of TCR beta V- and J-genes.

The CDR3 covers 14 residues. Germline lookup yields CDR1 SGDLS and CDR2 YYNGEE. V lost 2 bases, J lost 3 bases, and 11 bases lay in between. 13 Jbeta primers and 60 Vbeta primers were used for the PCR. Sequencing used immunoSEQ multiplex PCR; TCRdb keeps in-frame clones, though not all of them. The sample yields 150,000 to 200,000 clones, around 79% seen once. The specimen sequenced was PBMCs. The origin of this receptor is a middle-aged woman in good health and CMV-seronegative. The rearrangement uses TRBV9 and TRBJ1-2; maybe TRBD1 (6 bases). CDR3: CASSVYGGYYGYTF. The CDR3 DNA is TGTGCCAGCAGCGTTTATGGGGGCTACTATGGCTACACCTTC.